A single T cell receptor (beta chain) is shown here with its context. Its cognate antigen is unknown. The data were produced by immunoSEQ multiplex PCR, yet TCRdb's version contains in-frame clones alone and is incomplete. Counted here are more than 60,000 clones, roughly 90% occurring once; the ten biggest clones make up about 11%. The time point here: peripheral blood 6 weeks after treatment start. This sample was included in a study of PD-L1 blockade in urothelial cancer. Study details: In the patient group, most of the roughly 30 were males with bladder-origin urothelial cancer. A median of approximately 150,000 T cells was found in the blood samples. At 3 weeks after treatment start (second dose) and again at 6 weeks, blood was analyzed.

Findings and limits, study-wide: Lower pretreatment blood TCR clonality, under the median, predicted better survival, researchers reported.

This CDR3 is 15 amino acids long. Germline lookup yields CDR1 SNHLY and CDR2 FYNNEI. V shed 6 bases and J shed 2 bases, with 16 bases lying between them. The material was PBMCs, obtained around atezolizumab (anti-PD-L1) treatment. This clonotype originated in a man aged 60 to 69 with urothelial cancer. The chain combines TRBV2 with TRBJ1-2; maybe TRBD1 (5 bases). The CDR3 loop reads CASRPGLGVNYGYTF. The CDR3 bases are TGTGCCAGCAGGCCCGGCTTAGGGGTAAACTATGGCTACACCTTC.